These T cell receptor beta chains were read from a single sample in a study of CD8+ T cells in alopecia areata. Sequencing was performed with immunoSEQ multiplex PCR; in TCRdb, only in-frame clones are kept and a portion is missing. The table shows 170,000 or so clones, with roughly 65% occurring only once. The sample was CD4+ T cells sorted from blood, taken at week 4, from a patient treated with tofacitinib. These receptors all stem from a human donor with alopecia areata. CDR3s leave out the opening cysteine and the closing phenylalanine or tryptophan.

V,J,CDR3
TRBV5-4,TRBJ2-4,ASSLKSSGDIQY
TRBV10-3,TRBJ2-6,AIRVGQGYSGANVLT
TRBV29-1,TRBJ1-5,SVLIPGADQPQH
TRBV7-2,TRBJ1-2,ALGPYGYT
TRBV12-5,TRBJ1-5,ASGLVQVLTGSEPQH
TRBV18,TRBJ2-1,ASSPLTSGGYNEQF
TRBV5-1,TRBJ2-3,ASSLRGVLTDTQY
TRBV27,TRBJ1-1,ASSLSPRQGVNTEAF
TRBV5-4,TRBJ2-2,ASSSQGSGELF
TRBV30,TRBJ1-4,AWSVPGRREKLF
TRBV29-1,TRBJ2-1,SVNGGMNEQF
TRBV25-1,TRBJ2-5,ASSEYTGQETQY
TRBV30,TRBJ1-1,AWGGNTEAF
TRBV5-6,TRBJ2-7,ASSTGTGDIYEQY
TRBV30,TRBJ2-5,AWRTGGGWTQY
TRBV25-1,TRBJ2-2,ASSEWDTGELF
TRBV7-2,TRBJ2-3,ASSSVAWDTQY
TRBV30,TRBJ1-4,AWSVKGGTNEKLF
TRBV9,TRBJ2-5,ASNPGKGVEETQY
TRBV7-2,TRBJ2-3,ASGRDYSATQY
TRBV29-1,TRBJ2-3,SVEGPGTPDTQY
TRBV6-5,TRBJ1-5,ATSQGAVGPQH
TRBV11-2,TRBJ1-3,ASSSSIQSAGNTIY
TRBV5-1,TRBJ2-2,ASRLTATNTGELF
TRBV5-1,TRBJ2-7,ASSLVREVEQY
TRBV30,TRBJ1-1,AWTGGGTEAF
TRBV6-6,TRBJ1-5,ASQGQVGQPQH
TRBV6-5,TRBJ2-1,ASRKGGPFGDEQF
TRBV29-1,TRBJ2-2,SVALLADTGELF
TRBV19,TRBJ2-7,ASSSLGLEQY
TRBV29-1,TRBJ2-7,SVGPRTSGEQY
TRBV7-3,TRBJ1-1,ASSLLTNTEAF
TRBV30,TRBJ1-1,AWSVLAYLEAF
TRBV7-2,TRBJ1-6,ASSVRNSPLH
TRBV11-1,TRBJ2-2,ASSLARTLNTGELF
TRBV29-1,TRBJ2-1,SVEVPSGDYNEQF
TRBV27,TRBJ2-1,ASSWGGGNEQF
TRBV5-6,TRBJ1-1,ASSPAGAGGSEAF
TRBV29-1,TRBJ2-5,SGGTEETQY